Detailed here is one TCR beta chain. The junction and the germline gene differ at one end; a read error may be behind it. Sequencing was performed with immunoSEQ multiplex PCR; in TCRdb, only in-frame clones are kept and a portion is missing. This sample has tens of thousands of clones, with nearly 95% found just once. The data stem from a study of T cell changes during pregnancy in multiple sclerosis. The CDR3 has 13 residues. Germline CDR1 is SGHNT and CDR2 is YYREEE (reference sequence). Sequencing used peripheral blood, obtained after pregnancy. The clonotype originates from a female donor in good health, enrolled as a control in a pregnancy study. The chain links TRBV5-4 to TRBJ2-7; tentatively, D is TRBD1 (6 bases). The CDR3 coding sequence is TGTGCCAGCAGTTTGGACAGATCCTACGAGCAGTACTTC. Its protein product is CASSLDRSYEQYF. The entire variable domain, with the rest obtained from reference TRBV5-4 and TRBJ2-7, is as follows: ETGVTQSPTHLIKTRGQQVTLRCSSQSGHNTVSWYQQALGQGPQFIFQYYREEENGRGNFPPRFSGLQFPNYSSELNVNALELDDSALYLCASSLDRSYEQYFGPGTRLTVT.